The T cell receptor (beta chain) described here comes from a study of blood T cell repertoires in COVID-19. For the study at large: Sites across the United States, Italy and Spain contributed samples from acute and convalescent COVID-19. PBMCs, B-cell-depleted T cells, or T cells provided the cDNA or gDNA that made up the material.

Germline CDR1 reads KGHSH; CDR2 reads LQKENI. The CDR3 loop spans 13 amino acids. V trimming: 3 bases; J trimming: 1 base; junction bases outside the gene matches: 0. The authors' processing: Nucleated cell counts were estimated from reference gene primer amplification. Libraries were prepared by immunoSEQ multiplex PCR; TCRdb keeps only in-frame clonotypes and omits some of them. V and J calls and clone size are those listed in that table; D and trimming were worked out from the DNA. The data contain about 35,000 clones, roughly 85% of them singletons. Sequenced sample: peripheral blood. This receptor was obtained from a man in his fifties or sixties with active or convalescent COVID-19. V usage is TRBV18 and J usage is TRBJ2-7, with TRBD1 identical over 7 bases. The CDR3 protein is CASSPTGSYEQYV. The CDR3 DNA follows: TGTGCCAGCTCACCGACAGGGTCCTACGAGCAGTACGTC.